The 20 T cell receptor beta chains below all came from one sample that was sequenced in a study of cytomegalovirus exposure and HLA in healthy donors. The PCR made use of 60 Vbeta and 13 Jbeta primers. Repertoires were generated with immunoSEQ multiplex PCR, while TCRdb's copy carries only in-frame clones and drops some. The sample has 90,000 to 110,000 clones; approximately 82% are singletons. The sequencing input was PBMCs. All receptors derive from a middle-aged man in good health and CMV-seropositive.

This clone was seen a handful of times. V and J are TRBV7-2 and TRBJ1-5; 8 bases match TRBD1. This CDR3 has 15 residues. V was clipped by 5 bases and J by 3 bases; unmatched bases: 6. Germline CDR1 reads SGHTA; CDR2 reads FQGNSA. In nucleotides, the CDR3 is TGTGCCAGCAGCCGAGGACAGGGTCTCAATCAGCCCCAGCATTTT. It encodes CASSRGQGLNQPQHF.

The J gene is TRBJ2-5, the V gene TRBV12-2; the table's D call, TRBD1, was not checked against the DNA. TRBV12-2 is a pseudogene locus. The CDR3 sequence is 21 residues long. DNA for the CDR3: TGTGCAAGTCGCTTAGCGTTGGGTAGAGGCCGCGGGACAGGGAAGCAAGAGACCCAGTACTTC. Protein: CASRLALGRGRGTGKQETQYF.

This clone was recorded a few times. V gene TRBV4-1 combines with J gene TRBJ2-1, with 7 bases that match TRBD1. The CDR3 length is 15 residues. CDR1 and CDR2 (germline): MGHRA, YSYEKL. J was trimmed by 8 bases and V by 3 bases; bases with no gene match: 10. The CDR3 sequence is CASSQPTGEIDEQFF. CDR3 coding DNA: TGCGCCAGCAGCCAGCCTACAGGGGAAATCGATGAGCAGTTCTTC.

The CDR3 region is CASSLQGAHYGYTF. Here the CDR3 DNA reads TGTGCCAGCAGCCTCCAGGGCGCTCACTATGGCTACACCTTC. The chain recombines TRBV7-8 with TRBJ1-2; D might be TRBD1 (5 bases). Germline V gene data show CDR1 as SGHVS and CDR2 as FQNEAQ. The CDR3 sequence is 14 residues long. Trimming left V 5 bases short and J 3 bases short, with 13 bases between.

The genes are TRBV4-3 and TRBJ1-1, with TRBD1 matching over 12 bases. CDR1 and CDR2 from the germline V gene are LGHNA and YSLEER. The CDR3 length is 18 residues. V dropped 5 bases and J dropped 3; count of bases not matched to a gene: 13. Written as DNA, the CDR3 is TGCGCCAGCAGCGGATCCGGGACAGGGGGCTCTGAGGACACTGAAGCTTTCTTT. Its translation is CASSGSGTGGSEDTEAFF.

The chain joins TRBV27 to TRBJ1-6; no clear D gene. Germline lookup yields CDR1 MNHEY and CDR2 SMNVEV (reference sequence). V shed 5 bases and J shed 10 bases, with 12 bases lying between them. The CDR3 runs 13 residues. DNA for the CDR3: TGTGCCAGCAGTCTTCGTGGGCACTCACCCCTCCACTTT. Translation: CASSLRGHSPLHF.

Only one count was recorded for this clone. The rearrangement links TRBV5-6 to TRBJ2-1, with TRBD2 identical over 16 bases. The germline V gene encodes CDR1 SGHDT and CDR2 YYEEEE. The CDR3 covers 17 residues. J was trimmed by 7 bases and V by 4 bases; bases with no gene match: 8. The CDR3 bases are TGTGCCAGCAGCAGGGGACTAGCGGGAGGGGGTATGAATGAGCAGTTCTTC. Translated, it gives CASSRGLAGGGMNEQFF.

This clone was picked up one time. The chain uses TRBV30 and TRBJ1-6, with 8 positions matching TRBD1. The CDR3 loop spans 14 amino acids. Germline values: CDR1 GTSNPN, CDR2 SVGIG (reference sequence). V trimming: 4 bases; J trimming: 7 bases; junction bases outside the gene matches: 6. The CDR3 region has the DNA TGTGCCTGGACCCCTGGACAGGGAAATTCACCCCTCCACTTT. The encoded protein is CAWTPGQGNSPLHF.

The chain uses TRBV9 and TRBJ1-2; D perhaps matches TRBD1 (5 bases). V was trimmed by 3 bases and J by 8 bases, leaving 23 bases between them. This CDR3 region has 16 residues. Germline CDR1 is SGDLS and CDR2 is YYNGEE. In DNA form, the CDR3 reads TGTGCCAGCAGCGCCTCACCGGGCCTTAAACGGGGGGGCTACACCTTC. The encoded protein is CASSASPGLKRGGYTF.

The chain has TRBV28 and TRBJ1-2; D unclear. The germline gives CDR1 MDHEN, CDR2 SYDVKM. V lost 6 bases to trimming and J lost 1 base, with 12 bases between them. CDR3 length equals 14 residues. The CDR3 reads CASRASRINYGYTF. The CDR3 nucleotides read TGTGCCAGCAGGGCCTCCAGGATTAACTATGGCTACACCTTC.

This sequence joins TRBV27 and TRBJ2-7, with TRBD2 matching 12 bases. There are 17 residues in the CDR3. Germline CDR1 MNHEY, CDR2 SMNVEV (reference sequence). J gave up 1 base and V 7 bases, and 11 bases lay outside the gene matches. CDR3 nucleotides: TGTGCCAGCACACCCGGACTAGCGGGACGTAGATCCTACGAGCAGTACTTC. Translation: CASTPGLAGRRSYEQYF.

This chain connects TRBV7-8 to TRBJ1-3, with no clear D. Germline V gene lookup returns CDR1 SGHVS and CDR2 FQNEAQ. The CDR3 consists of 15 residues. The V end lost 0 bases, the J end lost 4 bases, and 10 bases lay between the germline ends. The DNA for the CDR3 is TGTGCCAGCAGCTTAGCCCGTTTCGCGGGAAACACCATATATTTT. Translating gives CASSLARFAGNTIYF.

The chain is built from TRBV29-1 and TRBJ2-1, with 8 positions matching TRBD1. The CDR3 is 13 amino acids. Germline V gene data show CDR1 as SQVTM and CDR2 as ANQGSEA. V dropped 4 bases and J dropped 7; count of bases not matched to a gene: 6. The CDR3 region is CSVGGQGNNEQFF. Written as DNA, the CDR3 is TGCAGCGTTGGCGGACAGGGTAATAATGAGCAGTTCTTC.

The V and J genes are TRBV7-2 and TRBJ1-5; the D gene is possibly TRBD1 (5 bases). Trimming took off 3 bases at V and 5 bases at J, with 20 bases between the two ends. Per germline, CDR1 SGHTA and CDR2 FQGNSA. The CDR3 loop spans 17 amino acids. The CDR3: CASSLFAPGGAHQPQHF. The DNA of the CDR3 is TGTGCCAGCAGCTTGTTCGCCCCAGGCGGGGCGCATCAGCCCCAGCATTTT.

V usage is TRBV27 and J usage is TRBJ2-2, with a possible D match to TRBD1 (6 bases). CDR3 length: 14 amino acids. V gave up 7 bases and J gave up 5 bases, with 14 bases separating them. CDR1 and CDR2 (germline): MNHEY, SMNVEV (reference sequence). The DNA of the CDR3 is TGTGCCAGCAAGCTCACAGGGATTACCGGGGAGCTGTTTTTT. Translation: CASKLTGITGELFF.

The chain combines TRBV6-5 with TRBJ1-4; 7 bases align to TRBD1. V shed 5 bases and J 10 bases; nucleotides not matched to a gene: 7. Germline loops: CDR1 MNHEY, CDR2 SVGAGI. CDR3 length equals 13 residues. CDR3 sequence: CASSQGGFGKLFF. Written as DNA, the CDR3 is TGTGCCAGCAGTCAAGGGGGCTTCGGAAAACTGTTTTTT.

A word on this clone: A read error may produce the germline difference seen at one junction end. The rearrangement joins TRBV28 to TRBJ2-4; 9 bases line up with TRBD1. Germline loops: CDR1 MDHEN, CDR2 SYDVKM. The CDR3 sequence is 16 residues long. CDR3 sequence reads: CASSFAGTGSKNSQYF. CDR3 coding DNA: TGTGCCAGCAGTTTTGCGGGGACAGGGTCGAAAAACAGTCAGTACTTC.

Written as DNA, the CDR3 is TGTGCCAGCAGCCGGACAGGGGGGGGCGGGGAGCTGTTTTTT. Amino acids: CASSRTGGGGELFF. V usage is TRBV7-2 and J usage is TRBJ2-2; 10 bases align to TRBD1. The CDR3 contains 14 residues. CDR1 is SGHTA and CDR2 is FQGNSA in the germline V gene. With 5 bases clipped from V and 7 bases from J, the junction kept 4 bases outside the gene matches.

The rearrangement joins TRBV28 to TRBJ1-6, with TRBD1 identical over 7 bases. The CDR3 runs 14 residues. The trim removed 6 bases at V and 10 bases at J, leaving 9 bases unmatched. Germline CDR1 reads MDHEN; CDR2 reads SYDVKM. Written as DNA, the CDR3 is TGTGCCAGCAGCCCCGGGACAGCACGATCACCCCTCCACTTT. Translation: CASSPGTARSPLHF.

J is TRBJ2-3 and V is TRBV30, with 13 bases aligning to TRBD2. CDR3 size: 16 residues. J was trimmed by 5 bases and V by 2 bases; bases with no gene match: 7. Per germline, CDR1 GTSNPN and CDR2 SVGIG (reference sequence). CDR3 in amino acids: CAWSLGLAGALDTQYF. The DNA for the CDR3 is TGTGCCTGGAGTCTCGGACTAGCGGGAGCTTTAGATACGCAGTATTTT.